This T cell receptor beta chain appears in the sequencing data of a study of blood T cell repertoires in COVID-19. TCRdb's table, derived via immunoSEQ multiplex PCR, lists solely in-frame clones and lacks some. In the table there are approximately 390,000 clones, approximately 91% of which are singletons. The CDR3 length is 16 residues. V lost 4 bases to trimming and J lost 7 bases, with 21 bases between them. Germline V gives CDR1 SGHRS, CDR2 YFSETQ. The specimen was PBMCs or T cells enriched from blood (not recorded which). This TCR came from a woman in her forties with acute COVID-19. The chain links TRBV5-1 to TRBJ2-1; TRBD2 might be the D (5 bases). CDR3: CASSVGSRTGSNEQFF. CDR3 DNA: TGCGCCAGCAGCGTCGGATCCCGGACGGGGTCGAATGAGCAGTTCTTC.